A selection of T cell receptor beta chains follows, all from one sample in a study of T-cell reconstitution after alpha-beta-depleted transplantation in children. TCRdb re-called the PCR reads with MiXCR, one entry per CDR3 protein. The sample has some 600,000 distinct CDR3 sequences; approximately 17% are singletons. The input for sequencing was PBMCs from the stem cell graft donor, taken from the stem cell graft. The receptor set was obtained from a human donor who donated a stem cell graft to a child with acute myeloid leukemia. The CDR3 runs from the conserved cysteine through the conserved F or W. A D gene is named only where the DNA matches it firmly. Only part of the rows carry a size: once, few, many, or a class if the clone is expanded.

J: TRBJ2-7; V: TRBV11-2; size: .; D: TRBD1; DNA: TGTGCCAGCAGCTTAGGGACAGGCTCACGGTGGACCTACGAGCAGTACTTC; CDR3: CASSLGTGSRWTYEQYF
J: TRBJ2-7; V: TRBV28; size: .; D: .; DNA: TGTGCCAGCAGTCCCCATCGCAGCGCCCGCTACGAGCAGTACTTC; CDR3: CASSPHRSARYEQYF
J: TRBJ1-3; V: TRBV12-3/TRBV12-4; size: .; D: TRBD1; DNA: TGTGCCAGCAGTGGGACAGGCTACTCTGGAAACACCATATATTTT; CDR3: CASSGTGYSGNTIYF
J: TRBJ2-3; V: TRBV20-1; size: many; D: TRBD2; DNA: TGCAGTGCTAGGGGTTTCGGGACTAGCGGGGGGGCAGGTTCAGATACGCAGTATTTT; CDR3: CSARGFGTSGGAGSDTQYF
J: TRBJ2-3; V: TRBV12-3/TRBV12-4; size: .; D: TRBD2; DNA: TGTGCCAGCAGTCAGCGGGGGGGCGCAGATACGCAGTATTTT; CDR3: CASSQRGGADTQYF
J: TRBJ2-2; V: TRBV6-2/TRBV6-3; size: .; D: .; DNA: TGTGCCAGCAGTTCCGTCCAGGGCGCGAACACCGGGGAGCTGTTTTTT; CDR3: CASSSVQGANTGELFF
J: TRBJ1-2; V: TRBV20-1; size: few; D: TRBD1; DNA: TGCAGTGCTAGTGACAGGGGTGTGTCTAAGGACACCTTC; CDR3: CSASDRGVSKDTF
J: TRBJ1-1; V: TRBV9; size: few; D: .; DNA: TGTGCCAGCAGCAACCGTCGGGGGGCGAGGGCTTTCTTT; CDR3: CASSNRRGARAFF
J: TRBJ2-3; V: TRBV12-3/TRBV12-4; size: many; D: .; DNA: TGTGCCAGCAGCCGCAGGGCAGATACGCAGTATTTT; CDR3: CASSRRADTQYF
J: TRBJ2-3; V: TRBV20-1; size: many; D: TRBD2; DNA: TGCAGTGTCCTACTAGCGGGGCGAGATACGCAGTATTTT; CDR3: CSVLLAGRDTQYF
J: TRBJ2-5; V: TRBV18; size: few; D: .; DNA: TGTGCCAGCTCAGCGCCTTCTTTGGAGACCCAGTACTTC; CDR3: CASSAPSLETQYF
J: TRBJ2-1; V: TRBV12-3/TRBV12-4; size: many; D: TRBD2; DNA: TGTGCCAGCAGCCGGGGGGGCCCTTACAATGAGCAGTTCTTC; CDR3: CASSRGGPYNEQFF
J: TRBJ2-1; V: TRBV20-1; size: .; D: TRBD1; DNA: TGCAGTGCCCTCGCCAGGCAGGGGGTCTACAATGAGCAGTTCTTC; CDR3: CSALARQGVYNEQFF
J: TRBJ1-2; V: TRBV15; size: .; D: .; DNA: TGTGCCACCAGCAGAGATCGGCAGGAGGTCAGTGTCTATGGCTACACCTTC; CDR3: CATSRDRQEVSVYGYTF
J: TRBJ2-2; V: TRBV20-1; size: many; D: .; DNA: TGCAGTGCCGTCCCGTACAGGGAGTTCACCGGGGAGCTGTTTTTT; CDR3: CSAVPYREFTGELFF
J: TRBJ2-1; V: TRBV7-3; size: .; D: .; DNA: TGTGCCAGCAGCTTAGATCCAGGCGCCTACAATGAGCAGTTCTTC; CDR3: CASSLDPGAYNEQFF
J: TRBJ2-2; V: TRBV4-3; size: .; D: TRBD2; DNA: TGCGCCAGCAGCCAAGTGGGGGTAGCGGGGGCCAACACCGGGGAGCTGTTTTTT; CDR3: CASSQVGVAGANTGELFF
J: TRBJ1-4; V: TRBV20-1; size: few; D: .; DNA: TGCAGTGCTAGAGCTTGGACCGTCGCAACTAATGAAAAACTGTTTTTT; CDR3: CSARAWTVATNEKLFF
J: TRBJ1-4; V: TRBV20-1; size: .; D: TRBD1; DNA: TGCAGTGCTAGGAAGGGGGCATATAATGAAAAACTGTTTTTT; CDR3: CSARKGAYNEKLFF
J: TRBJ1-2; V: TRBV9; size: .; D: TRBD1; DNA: TGTGCCAGCAGCGCCCAGACAGGGGGGAACTATGGCTACACCTTC; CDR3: CASSAQTGGNYGYTF
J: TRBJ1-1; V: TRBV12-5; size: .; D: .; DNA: TGTGCTAGTGGTTGGACAGACGGGGGACACTCGAACACTGAAGCTTTCTTT; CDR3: CASGWTDGGHSNTEAFF
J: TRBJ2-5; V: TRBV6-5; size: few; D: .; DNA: TGTGCCAGCAGTTACCCCCGCGGAACCCATCAAGAGACCCAGTACTTC; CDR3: CASSYPRGTHQETQYF
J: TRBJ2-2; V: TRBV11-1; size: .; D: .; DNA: TGTGCCAGCAGCTTCCCCCGCAATCCGGGGGTCGGTAGCACCGGGGAGCTGTTTTTT; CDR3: CASSFPRNPGVGSTGELFF
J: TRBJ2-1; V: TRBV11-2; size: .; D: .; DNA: TGTGCCAGCAGCGAGGGACGGACCTACAATGAGCAGTTCTTC; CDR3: CASSEGRTYNEQFF
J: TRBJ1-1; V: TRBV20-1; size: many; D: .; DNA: TGCAGTGCTACCCGTCAGGGACGGATGAACACTGAAGCTTTCTTT; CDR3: CSATRQGRMNTEAFF
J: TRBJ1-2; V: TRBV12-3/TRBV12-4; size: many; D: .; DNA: TGTGCCAGCAGTTTAGGCCACCCGTATGGCTACACCTTC; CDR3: CASSLGHPYGYTF
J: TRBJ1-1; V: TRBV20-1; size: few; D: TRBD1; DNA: TGCAGTGCCAGACCGCGACAGGGGTTCAACACTGAAGCTTTCTTT; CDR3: CSARPRQGFNTEAFF
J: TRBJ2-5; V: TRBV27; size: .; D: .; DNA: TGTGCCAGCAGTTCGGACGGAGAGACCCAGTACTTC; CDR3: CASSSDGETQYF
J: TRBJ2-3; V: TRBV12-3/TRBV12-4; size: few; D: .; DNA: TGTGCCAGCAGTTTAGAGGGCGTGATAAGGACAGATACGCAGTATTTT; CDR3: CASSLEGVIRTDTQYF
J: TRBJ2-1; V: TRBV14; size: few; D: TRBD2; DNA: TGTGCCAGCAGTCCGATGGGAGGGTACCCTTACAATGAGCAGTTCTTC; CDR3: CASSPMGGYPYNEQFF
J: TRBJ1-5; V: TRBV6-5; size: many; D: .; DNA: TGTGCCAGCAGTTCAGGGCGCTATCAGCCCCAGCATTTT; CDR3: CASSSGRYQPQHF
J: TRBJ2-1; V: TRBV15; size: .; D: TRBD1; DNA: TGTGCCACCAGCAGAAGGGACAGGGAGGATGAGCAGTTCTTC; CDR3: CATSRRDREDEQFF
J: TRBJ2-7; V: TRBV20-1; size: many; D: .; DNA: TGCAGTGCCAAGGGTCACGAGCAGTACTTC; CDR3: CSAKGHEQYF
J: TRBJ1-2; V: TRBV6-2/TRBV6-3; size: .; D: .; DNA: TGTGCCAGCAGTTACCGACAGTTGTCCTCTGGCTACACCTTC; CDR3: CASSYRQLSSGYTF
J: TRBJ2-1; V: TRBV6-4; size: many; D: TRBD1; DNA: TGTGCCAGCAGTGTCGGACAGGGTAACTACAATGAGCAGTTCTTC; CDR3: CASSVGQGNYNEQFF